The 8 T cell receptor beta chains listed next were all sequenced from one sample in a study of blood T cell repertoires in COVID-19. This table comes from immunoSEQ multiplex PCR, and its TCRdb copy is limited to in-frame clones, with some not included. The repertoire has about 16,000 clones, 89% of them found once; the top ten carry 10%. Specimen: peripheral blood. These receptors all come from a man older than 75 with acute or convalescent COVID-19.

V usage is TRBV2 and J usage is TRBJ2-1; TRBD2 aligns across 10 bases. Trimming took 3 bases from V and 5 from J; bases not matched to a gene: 1. Germline CDR1 SNHLY, CDR2 FYNNEI. The CDR3 sequence is 14 residues long. DNA for the CDR3: TGTGCCAGCAGTGATACTAGCGGGGACAATGAGCAGTTCTTC. The encoded protein is CASSDTSGDNEQFF.

J is TRBJ2-1 and V is TRBV18; no definite D call. This CDR3 is 14 amino acids long. V was shortened by 3 bases and J by 4 bases, with 10 bases between the two germline ends. The germline CDR1 and CDR2 sequences are KGHSH and LQKENI. CDR3 sequence: CASSPPPLYNEQFF. CDR3 DNA sequence: TGTGCCAGCTCACCCCCCCCTCTGTACAATGAGCAGTTCTTC.

The V and J genes are TRBV9 and TRBJ2-5; 9 bases fit TRBD1. Germline V gene data show CDR1 as SGDLS and CDR2 as YYNGEE. Trimming at V came to 2 bases and at J to 5 bases, leaving 4 bases not matched to a gene. The CDR3 covers 14 residues. In DNA form, the CDR3 reads TGTGCCAGCAGCGTCCAAGGACAGGGGGAGACCCAGTACTTC. This codes for CASSVQGQGETQYF.

The gene calls are TRBV7-9 and TRBJ1-2; D gene unclear. The germline V gene encodes CDR1 SEHNR and CDR2 FQNEAQ (reference sequence). The CDR3 runs to 16 residues. Trimming shortened V by 5 bases and J by 6 bases, and 22 bases separated the two germline ends. The CDR3 nucleotides are TGTGCCAGCAGCCCAACTGACACGGGGATATATGATGGCTACACCTTC. It is translated as CASSPTDTGIYDGYTF.

J is TRBJ1-2 and V is TRBV5-5; D is uncertain. CDR3 length: 15 amino acids. Germline CDR1 and CDR2: SGHKS and YYEKEE (reference sequence). V was shortened by 4 bases and J by 4 bases, with 17 bases between the two germline ends. This CDR3 is CASSPYIGNIYGYTF. CDR3 sequence (DNA): TGTGCCAGCAGCCCGTATATTGGTAACATCTATGGCTACACCTTC.

The V and J genes are TRBV2 and TRBJ1-2; 10 nucleotides agree with TRBD1. Germline CDR1 is SNHLY and CDR2 is FYNNEI. CDR3 length: 14 amino acids. The V gene end was trimmed by 7 bases and the J gene end by 4 bases; junction bases not matched to a gene: 6. The CDR3 sequence: CASTRRQGAYGYTF. The CDR3 DNA is TGTGCCAGCACCCGGAGACAGGGGGCCTATGGCTACACCTTC.

The rearrangement links TRBV6-5 to TRBJ2-2, with 10 bases that match TRBD1. There are 15 residues in the CDR3. Germline V gives CDR1 MNHEY, CDR2 SVGAGI. The J segment lost 6 bases and the V segment lost 5 bases, leaving 6 bases of the junction unmatched. The CDR3 DNA reads TGTGCCAGCAGTCCGCGACAGGGGGCGCCCGGGGAGCTGTTTTTT. Its translation: CASSPRQGAPGELFF.

In its sample, this clone was seen a few times. This chain joins TRBV3-1 (or the pseudogene TRBV3-2) and TRBJ1-2; D gene unclear. The CDR3 loop spans 14 amino acids. From germline, CDR1 is LGHDT and CDR2 YNNKEL (reference sequence). Between the trimmed V and J ends, which lost 4 bases and 1 base, there was a span of 10 bases. This CDR3 is CASSPGVGNYGYTF. CDR3 bases: TGTGCCAGCAGCCCCGGTGTTGGTAACTATGGCTACACCTTC.